The present T cell receptor beta chain was sequenced within a study of blood T cell repertoires in COVID-19. The wider study: The cDNA or gDNA used as material had been derived from T cells, B-cell-depleted T cells, or PBMCs.

TCRdb keeps only in-frame clones here, not all; method: immunoSEQ multiplex PCR. This table holds 250,000 to 300,000 clones, 75% to 85% found once. With 8 bases removed from V and 4 bases from J, the gap between germline ends came to 20 bases. The CDR3 is 15 amino acids. Germline loops: CDR1 SEHNR, CDR2 FQNEAQ (reference sequence). Sequences were obtained from peripheral blood. This sequence joins TRBV7-9 and TRBJ2-5; weak D call: TRBD2 (6 bases). The sequence was obtained from a man aged 50 or older with active or convalescent COVID-19. The CDR3 spells CASSRGNFGGETQYF. The CDR3 nucleotides are TGTGCCAGCTCCCGCGGGAACTTTGGGGGAGAGACCCAGTACTTC. Full variable domain (missing parts from reference TRBV7-9 and TRBJ2-5): DTGVSQNPRHKITKRGQNVTFRCDPISEHNRLYWYRQTLGQGPEFLTYFQNEAQLEKSRLLSDRFSAERPKGSFSTLEIQRTEQGDSAMYLCASSRGNFGGETQYFGPGTRLLVL.